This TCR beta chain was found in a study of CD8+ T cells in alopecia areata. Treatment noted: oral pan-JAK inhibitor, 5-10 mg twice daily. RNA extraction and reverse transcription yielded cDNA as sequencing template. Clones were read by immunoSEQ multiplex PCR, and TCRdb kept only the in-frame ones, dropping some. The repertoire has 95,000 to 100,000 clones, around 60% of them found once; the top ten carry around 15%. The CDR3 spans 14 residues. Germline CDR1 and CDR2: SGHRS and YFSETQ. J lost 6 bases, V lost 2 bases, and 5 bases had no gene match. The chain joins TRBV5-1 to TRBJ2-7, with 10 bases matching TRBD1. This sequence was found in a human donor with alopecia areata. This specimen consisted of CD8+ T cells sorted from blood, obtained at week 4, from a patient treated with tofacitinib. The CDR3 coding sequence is TGCGCCAGCAGCTTCCGGGACAGGGGAGCCGAGCAGTACTTC. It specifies CASSFRDRGAEQYF.